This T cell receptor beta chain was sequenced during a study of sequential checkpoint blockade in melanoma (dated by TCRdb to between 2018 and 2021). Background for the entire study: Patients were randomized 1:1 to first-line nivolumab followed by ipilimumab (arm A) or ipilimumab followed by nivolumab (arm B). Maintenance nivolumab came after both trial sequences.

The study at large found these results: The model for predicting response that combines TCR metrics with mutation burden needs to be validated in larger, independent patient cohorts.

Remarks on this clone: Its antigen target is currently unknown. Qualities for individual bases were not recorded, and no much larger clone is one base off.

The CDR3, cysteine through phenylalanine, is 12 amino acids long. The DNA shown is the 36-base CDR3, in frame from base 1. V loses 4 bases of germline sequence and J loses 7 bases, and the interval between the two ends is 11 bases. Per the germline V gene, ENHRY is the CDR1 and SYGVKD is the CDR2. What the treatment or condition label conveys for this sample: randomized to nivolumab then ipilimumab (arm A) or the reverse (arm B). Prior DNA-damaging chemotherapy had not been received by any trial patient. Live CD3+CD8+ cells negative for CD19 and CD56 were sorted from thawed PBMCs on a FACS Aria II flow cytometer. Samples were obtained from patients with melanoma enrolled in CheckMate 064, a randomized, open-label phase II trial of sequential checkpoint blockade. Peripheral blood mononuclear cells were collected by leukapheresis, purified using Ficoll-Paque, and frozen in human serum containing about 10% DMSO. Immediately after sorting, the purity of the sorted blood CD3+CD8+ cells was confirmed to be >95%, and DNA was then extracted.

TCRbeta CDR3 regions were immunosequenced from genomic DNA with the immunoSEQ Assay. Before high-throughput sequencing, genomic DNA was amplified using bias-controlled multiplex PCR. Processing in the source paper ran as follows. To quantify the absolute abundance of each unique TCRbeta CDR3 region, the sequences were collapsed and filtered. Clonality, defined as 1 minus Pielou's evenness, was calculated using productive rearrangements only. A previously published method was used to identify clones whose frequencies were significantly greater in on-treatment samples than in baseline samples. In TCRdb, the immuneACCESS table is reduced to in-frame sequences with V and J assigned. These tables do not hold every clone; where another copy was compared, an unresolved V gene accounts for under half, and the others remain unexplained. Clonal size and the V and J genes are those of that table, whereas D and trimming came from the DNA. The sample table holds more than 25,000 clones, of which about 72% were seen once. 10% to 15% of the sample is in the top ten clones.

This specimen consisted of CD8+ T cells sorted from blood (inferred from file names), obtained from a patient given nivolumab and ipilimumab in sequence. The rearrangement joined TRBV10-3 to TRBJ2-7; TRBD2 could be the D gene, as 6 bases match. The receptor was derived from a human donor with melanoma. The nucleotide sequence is TGTGCCATCAGTGGTAGGGCGGGGGAGCAGTACTTC. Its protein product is CAISGRAGEQYF.